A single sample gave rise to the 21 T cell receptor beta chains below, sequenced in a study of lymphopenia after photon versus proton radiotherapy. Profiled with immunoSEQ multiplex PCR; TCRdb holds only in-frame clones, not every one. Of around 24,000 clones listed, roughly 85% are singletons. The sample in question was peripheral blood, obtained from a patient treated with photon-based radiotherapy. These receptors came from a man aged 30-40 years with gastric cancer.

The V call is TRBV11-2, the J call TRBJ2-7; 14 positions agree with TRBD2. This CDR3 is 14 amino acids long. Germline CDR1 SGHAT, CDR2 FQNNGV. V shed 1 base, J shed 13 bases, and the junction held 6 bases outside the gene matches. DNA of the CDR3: TGTGCCAGCAGCTTAGCGGGACTAGCGGGAGTAGATTACTTC. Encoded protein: CASSLAGLAGVDYF.

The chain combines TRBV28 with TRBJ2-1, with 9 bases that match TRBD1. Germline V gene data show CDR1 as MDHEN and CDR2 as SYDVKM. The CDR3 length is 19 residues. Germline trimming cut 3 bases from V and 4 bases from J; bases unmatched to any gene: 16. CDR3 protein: CASSFPGTGRRSAYNEQFF. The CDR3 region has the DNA TGTGCCAGCAGTTTTCCCGGGACAGGGAGAAGGAGTGCATACAATGAGCAGTTCTTC. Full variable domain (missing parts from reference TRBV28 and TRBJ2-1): DVKVTQSSRYLVKRTGEKVFLECVQDMDHENMFWYRQDPGLGLRLIYFSYDVKMKEKGDIPEGYSVSREKKERFSLILESASTNQTSMYLCASSFPGTGRRSAYNEQFFGPGTRLTVL.

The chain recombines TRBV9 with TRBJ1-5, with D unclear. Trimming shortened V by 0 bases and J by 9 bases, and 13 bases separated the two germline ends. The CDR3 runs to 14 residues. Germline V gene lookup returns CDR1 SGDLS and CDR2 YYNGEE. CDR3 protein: CASSVEGALGPQHF. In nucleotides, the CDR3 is TGTGCCAGCAGCGTAGAGGGCGCTTTGGGGCCCCAGCATTTT.

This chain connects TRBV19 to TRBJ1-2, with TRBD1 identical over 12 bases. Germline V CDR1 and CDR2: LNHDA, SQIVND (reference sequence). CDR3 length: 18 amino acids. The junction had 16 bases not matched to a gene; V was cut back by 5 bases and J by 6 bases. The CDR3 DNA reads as TGTGCCAGTAGTGACCCCGGGACAGGGGGCTTGGCGAAACATGGCTACACCTTC. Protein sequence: CASSDPGTGGLAKHGYTF.

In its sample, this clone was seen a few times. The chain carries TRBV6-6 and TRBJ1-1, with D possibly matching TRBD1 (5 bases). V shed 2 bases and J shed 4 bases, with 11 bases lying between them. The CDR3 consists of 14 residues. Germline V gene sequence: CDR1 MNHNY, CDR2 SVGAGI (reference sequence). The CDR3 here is CASSYDPGVTEAFF. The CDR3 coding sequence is TGTGCCAGCAGTTACGATCCGGGGGTCACTGAAGCTTTCTTT.

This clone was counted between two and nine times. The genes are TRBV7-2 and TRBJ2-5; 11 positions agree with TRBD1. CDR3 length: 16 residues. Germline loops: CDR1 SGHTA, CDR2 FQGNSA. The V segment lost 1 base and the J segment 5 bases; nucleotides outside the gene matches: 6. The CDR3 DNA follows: TGTGCCAGCAGCTTAGAACGGACAGGGGGCTGGGAGACCCAGTACTTC. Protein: CASSLERTGGWETQYF.

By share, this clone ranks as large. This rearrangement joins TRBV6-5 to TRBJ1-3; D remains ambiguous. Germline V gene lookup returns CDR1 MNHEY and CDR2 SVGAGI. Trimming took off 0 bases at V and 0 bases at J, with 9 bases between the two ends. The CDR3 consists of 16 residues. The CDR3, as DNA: TGTGCCAGCAGTTACTCGACAAAACTCTCTGGAAACACCATATATTTT. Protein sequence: CASSYSTKLSGNTIYF.

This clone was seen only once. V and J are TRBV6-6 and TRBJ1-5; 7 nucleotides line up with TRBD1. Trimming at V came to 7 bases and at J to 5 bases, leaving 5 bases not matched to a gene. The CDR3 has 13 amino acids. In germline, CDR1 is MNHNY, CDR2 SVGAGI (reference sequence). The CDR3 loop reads CASTSTGDQPQHF. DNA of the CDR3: TGTGCCAGCACGTCTACAGGGGATCAGCCCCAGCATTTT.

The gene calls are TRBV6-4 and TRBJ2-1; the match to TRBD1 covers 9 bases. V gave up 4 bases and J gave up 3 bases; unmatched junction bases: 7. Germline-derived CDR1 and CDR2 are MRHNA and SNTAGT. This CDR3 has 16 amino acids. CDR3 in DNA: TGTGCCAGCAGTGCGTCACCGGGACAGGGCTACAATGAGCAGTTCTTC. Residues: CASSASPGQGYNEQFF.

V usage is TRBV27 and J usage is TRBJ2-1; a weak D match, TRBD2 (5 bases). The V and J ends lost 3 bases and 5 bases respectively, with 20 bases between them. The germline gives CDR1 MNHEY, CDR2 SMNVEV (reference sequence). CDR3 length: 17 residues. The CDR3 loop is CASSLGRGRARNNEQFF. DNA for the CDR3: TGTGCCAGCAGTTTGGGAAGAGGGCGGGCGCGGAACAATGAGCAGTTCTTC.

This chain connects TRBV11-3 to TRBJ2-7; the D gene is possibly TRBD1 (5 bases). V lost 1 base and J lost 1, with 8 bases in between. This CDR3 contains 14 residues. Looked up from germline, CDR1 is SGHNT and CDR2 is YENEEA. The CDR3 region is CASSLGRASYEQYF. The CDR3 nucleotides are TGTGCCAGCAGCTTAGGCAGGGCGTCCTACGAGCAGTACTTC.

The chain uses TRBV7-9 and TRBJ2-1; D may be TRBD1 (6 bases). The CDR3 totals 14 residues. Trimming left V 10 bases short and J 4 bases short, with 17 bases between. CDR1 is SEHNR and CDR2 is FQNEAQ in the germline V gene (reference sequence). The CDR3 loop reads CAIGRDKGYNEQFF. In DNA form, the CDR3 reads TGTGCCATTGGCCGGGACAAGGGTTACAATGAGCAGTTCTTC.

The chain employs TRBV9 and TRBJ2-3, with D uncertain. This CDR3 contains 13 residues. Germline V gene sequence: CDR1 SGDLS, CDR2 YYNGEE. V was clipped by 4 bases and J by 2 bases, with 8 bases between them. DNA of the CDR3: TGTGCCAGCAGCCCCTACGTCACAGATACGCAGTATTTT. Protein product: CASSPYVTDTQYF.

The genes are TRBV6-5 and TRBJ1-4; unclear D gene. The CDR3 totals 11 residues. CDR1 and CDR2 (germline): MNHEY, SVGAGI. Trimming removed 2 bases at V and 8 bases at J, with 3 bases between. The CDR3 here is CASSYHEKLFF. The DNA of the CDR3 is TGTGCCAGCAGTTACCACGAAAAACTGTTTTTT.

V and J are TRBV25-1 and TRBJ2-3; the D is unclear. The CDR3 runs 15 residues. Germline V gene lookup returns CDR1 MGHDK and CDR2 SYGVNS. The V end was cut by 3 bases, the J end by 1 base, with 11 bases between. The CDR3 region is CASSDERSGTDTQYF. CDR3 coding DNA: TGTGCCAGCAGTGACGAGAGGAGTGGCACAGATACGCAGTATTTT.

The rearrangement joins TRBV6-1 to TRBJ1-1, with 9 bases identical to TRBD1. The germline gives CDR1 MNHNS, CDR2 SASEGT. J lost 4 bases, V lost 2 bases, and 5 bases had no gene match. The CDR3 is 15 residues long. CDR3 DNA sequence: TGTGCCAGCAGTGAATCGGGACAGGGAGGCACTGAAGCTTTCTTT. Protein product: CASSESGQGGTEAFF.

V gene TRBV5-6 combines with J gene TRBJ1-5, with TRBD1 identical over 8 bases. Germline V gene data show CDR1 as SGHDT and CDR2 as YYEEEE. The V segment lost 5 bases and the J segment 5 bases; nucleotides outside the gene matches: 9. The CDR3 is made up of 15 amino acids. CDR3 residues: CASSNGQGGYQPQHF. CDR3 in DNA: TGTGCCAGCAGTAACGGACAGGGAGGGTATCAGCCCCAGCATTTT.

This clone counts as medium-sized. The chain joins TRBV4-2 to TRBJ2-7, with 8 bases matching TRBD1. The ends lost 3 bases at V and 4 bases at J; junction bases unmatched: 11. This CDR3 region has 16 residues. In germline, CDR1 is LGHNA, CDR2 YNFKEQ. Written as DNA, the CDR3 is TGTGCCAGCAGCCAGGAGACCAGGGGGCGATTTTACGAGCAGTACTTC. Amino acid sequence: CASSQETRGRFYEQYF.

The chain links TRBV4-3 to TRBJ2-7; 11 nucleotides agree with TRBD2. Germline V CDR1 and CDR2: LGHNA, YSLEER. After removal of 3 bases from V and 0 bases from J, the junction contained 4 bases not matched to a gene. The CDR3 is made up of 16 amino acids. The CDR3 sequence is CASSQQLAGASYEQYF. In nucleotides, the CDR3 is TGCGCCAGCAGCCAGCAACTAGCGGGAGCCTCCTACGAGCAGTACTTC.

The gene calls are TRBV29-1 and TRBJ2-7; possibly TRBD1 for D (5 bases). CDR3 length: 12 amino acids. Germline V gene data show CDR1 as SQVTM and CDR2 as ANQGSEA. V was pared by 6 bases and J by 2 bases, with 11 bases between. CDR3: CSVADSTYEQYF. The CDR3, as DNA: TGCAGCGTAGCCGACAGCACCTACGAGCAGTACTTC.

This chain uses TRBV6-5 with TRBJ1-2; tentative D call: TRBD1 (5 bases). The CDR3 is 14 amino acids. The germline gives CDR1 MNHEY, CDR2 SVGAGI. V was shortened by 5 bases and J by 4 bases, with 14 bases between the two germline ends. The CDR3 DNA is TGTGCCAGCAGTGAAACGGGACCCTCCTATGGCTACACCTTC. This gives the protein CASSETGPSYGYTF.